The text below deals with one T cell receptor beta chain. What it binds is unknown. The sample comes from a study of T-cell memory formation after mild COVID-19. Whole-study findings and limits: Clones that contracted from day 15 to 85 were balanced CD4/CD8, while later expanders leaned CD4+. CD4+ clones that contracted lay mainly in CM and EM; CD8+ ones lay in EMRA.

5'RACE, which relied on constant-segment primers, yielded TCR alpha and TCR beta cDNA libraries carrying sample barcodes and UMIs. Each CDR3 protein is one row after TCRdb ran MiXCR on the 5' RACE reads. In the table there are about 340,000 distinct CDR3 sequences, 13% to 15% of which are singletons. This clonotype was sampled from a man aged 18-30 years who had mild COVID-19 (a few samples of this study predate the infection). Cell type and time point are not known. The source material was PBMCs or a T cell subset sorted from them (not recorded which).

CDR3 nucleotides: TGTGCCAGCAGCCGGGACATCTTAGGGAATTCACCCCTCCACTTT. Protein: CASSRDILGNSPLHF. The V call is TRBV5-6, the J call TRBJ1-6; possible D gene TRBD1, 6 bases. V dropped 4 bases and J dropped 7 bases, with 15 bases sitting between them. The CDR3 covers 15 residues. CDR1 is SGHDT and CDR2 is YYEEEE in the germline V gene.